The 22 T cell receptor beta chains in this list originate from one sample, sequenced in a study of tumor and adjacent non-tumor tissue in lung cancer. The library came from three nested PCR rounds adapted from ARM-PCR protocols. TCRdb re-called the multiplex PCR reads through MiXCR, storing one row per CDR3 protein. This table holds under 150,000 distinct CDR3 sequences, around 65% found once. The template was RNA from unsorted bulk tissue. The sequenced sample was lung tumor tissue. These receptors were collected from a man aged 55 to 70 with small cell lung cancer.

The chain is built from TRBV20-1 and TRBJ2-1; TRBD2 matches at 10 bases. This CDR3 has 16 amino acids. CDR1 DFQATT and CDR2 SNEGSKA come from the germline V gene (reference sequence). J was trimmed by 4 bases and V by 5 bases; bases with no gene match: 11. This chain's CDR3 is CSAEGFIAGGYNEQFF. For the CDR3, the DNA is TGCAGTGCTGAGGGGTTCATAGCGGGAGGTTACAATGAGCAGTTCTTC.

Comments on this clonotype: One junction end does not reproduce the germline sequence, and a read error may be involved. The rearrangement joins TRBV11-3 to TRBJ2-3; D gene uncertain. This CDR3 has 11 amino acids. CDR1 is SGHNT and CDR2 is YENEEA in the germline V gene. The CDR3 nucleotides read TGTGTCAGCAGGCGGACGGATACGCAGTATTTT. Translation gives CVSRRTDTQYF.

There are a few counts of this clonotype. In DNA form, the CDR3 reads TGTGCCAGCAGCGAGAACGGACAGGGGTGGAATACGCAGTATTTT. Translating gives CASSENGQGWNTQYF. V and J are TRBV5-6 and TRBJ2-3; 9 positions match TRBD1. Germline V gives CDR1 SGHDT, CDR2 YYEEEE. The J segment lost 7 bases and the V segment lost 4 bases, leaving 10 bases of the junction unmatched. The CDR3 loop spans 15 amino acids.

About this clonotype: A much bigger clone sits one base away, suggesting this may be a read error. The V call is TRBV20-1, the J call TRBJ2-7; the D is unclear. Germline V CDR1 and CDR2: DFQATT, SNEGSKA (reference sequence). Trimming cost V 0 bases and J 5 bases, with 8 bases left between them. The CDR3 covers 12 residues. This chain's CDR3 is CSARDRHHEQYF. The CDR3 nucleotides are TGCAGTGCTAGAGATCGGCACCACGAGCAGTACTTC.

As regards this clonotype: This may stem from a read error, because a much larger clone lies one nucleotide away. The chain uses TRBV20-1 and TRBJ2-7; no reliable D call. Germline CDR1 reads DFQATT; CDR2 reads SNEGSKA (reference sequence). This CDR3 region has 11 residues. CDR3 sequence (DNA): TGCGGTGAGAAAGGGTCTTACGAGCAGTACGTC. As protein: CGEKGSYEQYV.

Comments on this clonotype: A much more abundant neighbour one base away suggests this may be a read error. The J gene is TRBJ1-2, the V gene TRBV5-6; D perhaps matches TRBD1 (5 bases). This CDR3 region has 14 residues. Germline values: CDR1 SGHDT, CDR2 YYEEEE. CDR3 in DNA: TGTACCAGCAGCTTGGGGACGAAAGCTTATGGCTACACCTTC. This gives the protein CTSSLGTKAYGYTF. Full variable domain (outside the CDR3, taken from reference TRBV5-6 and TRBJ1-2): DAGVTQSPTHLIKTRGQQVTLRCSPKSGHDTVSWYQQALGQGPQFIFQYYEEEERQRGNFPDRFSGHQFPNYSSELNVNALLLGDSALYLCTSSLGTKAYGYTFGSGTRLTVV.

This clonotype was seen more than once but under ten times. V and J are TRBV6-1 and TRBJ2-3; the D call may be TRBD1 or TRBD2 (5 bases each). The germline V gene encodes CDR1 MNHNS and CDR2 SASEGT. Trimming removed 6 bases at V and 0 bases at J, with 10 bases between. This CDR3 spans 14 amino acids. The CDR3 protein is CASSEGYSTDTQYF. In nucleotides, the CDR3 is TGTGCCAGCAGCGAGGGGTATAGCACAGATACGCAGTATTTT.

Turning to this clonotype: A much larger clone differs from this one at a single base, so this may be a read error. The V gene is TRBV20-1, the J gene TRBJ2-3, with TRBD2 identical over 8 bases. Germline V gene sequence: CDR1 DFQATT, CDR2 SNEGSKA (reference sequence). This CDR3 spans 15 amino acids. The CDR3 is CSDRVSGSRFDTQYF. Here the CDR3 DNA reads TGCAGTGATAGAGTCAGCGGGAGCCGCTTTGATACGCAGTATTTT.

This clonotype was recorded a few times. Given a much more abundant clone one base away, this may be a read error. The V and J genes are TRBV5-1 and TRBJ1-1; D gene uncertain. Germline CDR1 reads SGHRS; CDR2 reads YFSETQ. This CDR3 region has 14 residues. The CDR3 region has the DNA TGCGCCAGCGGCTTGGCGGGGATGAACACTGAAGCTTTCTTT. This encodes CASGLAGMNTEAFF.

Only a few counts were recorded for this clonotype. The V call is TRBV20-1, the J call TRBJ2-1; TRBD2 agrees at 10 bases. This CDR3 contains 19 residues. Germline V CDR1 and CDR2: DFQATT, SNEGSKA (reference sequence). Trimming cost V 0 bases and J 7 bases; bases outside gene matches: 18. The CDR3 DNA sequence: TGCAGTGCTAGAGATACCCTAGCGGGAGTGGGTCGAGACGGGAATGAGCAGTTCTTC. It encodes CSARDTLAGVGRDGNEQFF.

There are many counts of this clonotype. The chain has TRBV6-5 and TRBJ2-6; 8 nucleotides line up with TRBD1. This CDR3 has 15 amino acids. Trimming removed 7 bases from V and 4 bases from J; junction bases left unmatched: 6. CDR1 is MNHEY and CDR2 is SVGAGI in the germline V gene. The chain's CDR3 is CASTRQGPGANVLTF. Written as DNA, the CDR3 is TGTGCCAGCACCCGACAGGGGCCCGGGGCCAACGTCCTGACTTTC.

This chain connects TRBV2 to TRBJ2-7, with 9 bases lining up with TRBD2. With 4 bases clipped from V and 4 bases from J, the junction kept 5 bases outside the gene matches. This CDR3 is 14 amino acids long. CDR1 is SNHLY, CDR2 FYNNEI, per germline. In DNA form, the CDR3 reads TGTGCCAGCAGTGCGCTAGCGGGAATTTACGAGCAGTACTTC. Translating gives CASSALAGIYEQYF. The complete variable domain, with remaining parts taken from reference TRBV2 and TRBJ2-7, reads EPEVTQTPSHQVTQMGQEVILRCVPISNHLYFYWYRQILGQKVEFLVSFYNNEISEKSEIFDDQFSVERPDGSNFTLKIRSTKLEDSAMYFCASSALAGIYEQYFGPGTRLTVT.

To note about this clonotype: This could be a read error, since a much larger clone is one nucleotide away. The chain carries TRBV12-3 or TRBV12-4 and TRBJ2-7; TRBD2 matches 8 bases. The CDR3 totals 15 residues. The CDR3 DNA reads as TGTGCCAGCGGTTTAAAAGCGGGAGATCCCTACGAGCAGTACTTC. Amino acids: CASGLKAGDPYEQYF.

This clonotype was found many times. CDR3 loop: CSVETDTQYF. As DNA, the CDR3 is TGCAGCGTCGAGACAGATACGCAGTATTTT. The chain combines TRBV29-1 with TRBJ2-3; D remains ambiguous. The CDR3 is 10 amino acids. V lost 6 bases and J lost 3, with 4 bases in between. CDR1 is SQVTM, CDR2 ANQGSEA, per germline.

This clonotype was found a few times. The V and J genes are TRBV6-6 and TRBJ2-1, with D possibly TRBD1 on 6 matching bases. Per the germline V gene, CDR1 is MNHNY and CDR2 is SVGAGI (reference sequence). The CDR3 totals 12 residues. Between the trimmed V and J ends, which lost 6 bases and 8 bases, there was a span of 11 bases. CDR3 sequence: CASSLSGDEQFF. CDR3 in DNA: TGTGCCAGCAGCCTGTCAGGGGATGAGCAGTTCTTC.

Turning to this clonotype: This CDR3 is missing its conserved last phenylalanine or tryptophan, likely due to a read error. The chain carries TRBV20-1 and TRBJ2-1, with TRBD2 matching over 9 bases. The V gene's germline CDR1 is DFQATT and CDR2 SNEGSKA (reference sequence). The CDR3 is made up of 12 amino acids. V was pared by 5 bases and J by 10 bases, with 6 bases of the junction left unmatched. The CDR3 DNA sequence: TGCAGTGCTTCTAGCGGGATCGACGAGCAGTTCCTC. This encodes CSASSGIDEQFL.

CDR3 residues: CSVRVSDYYEQCV. The DNA for the CDR3 is TGCAGCGTTAGAGTTAGCGACTACTACGAGCAGTGCGTC. V gene TRBV29-1 combines with J gene TRBJ2-7, with D maybe TRBD2 (5 bases). Germline V gives CDR1 SQVTM, CDR2 ANQGSEA. This CDR3 region has 13 residues.

As regards this clonotype: One end of the junction is discordant with germline, which a read error may explain. V and J are TRBV11-2 and TRBJ1-6, with TRBD1 matching 8 bases. The CDR3 spans 17 residues. CDR1 is SGHAT and CDR2 is FQNNGV in the germline V gene. The CDR3 DNA reads as TGTACCAGCAGCTTAGAGCACTCGGCAGGGGGCAGATCACCCCTCCACTTT. It yields the protein CTSSLEHSAGGRSPLHF. The whole variable domain, filled in from reference TRBV11-2 and TRBJ1-6, reads EAGVAQSPRYKIIEKRQSVAFWCNPISGHATLYWYQQILGQGPKLLIQFQNNGVVDDSQLPKDRFSAERLKGVDSTLKIQPAKLEDSAVYLCTSSLEHSAGGRSPLHFGNGTRLTVT.

About this clonotype: A much larger clonotype is one base distant, so this may be a read error. The chain combines TRBV20-1 with TRBJ2-6; a possible D gene is TRBD1 (5 bases). Looked up from germline, CDR1 is DFQATT and CDR2 is SNEGSKA (reference sequence). This CDR3 is built from 15 residues. The CDR3 protein is CSAVDQYSGANVQTF. The DNA for the CDR3 is TGCAGTGCGGTGGACCAATACTCTGGGGCCAACGTCCAGACTTTC.

Worth noting for this clonotype: One end of the junction is discordant with germline, which a read error may explain. J is TRBJ1-2 and V is TRBV6-1, with TRBD1 matching 8 bases. This CDR3 region has 15 residues. CDR1 and CDR2 (germline): MNHNS, SASEGT. This CDR3 reads CASNETSGGVYVYTF. The CDR3 DNA reads as TGTGCCAGCAATGAAACATCAGGGGGCGTCTATGTCTACACCTTC.

As concerns this clonotype: At one end the junction does not follow the germline gene, possibly because of a read error. CDR3 sequence (DNA): TGTGCCAACAGCTCCCAGTTCGATCAGCCCCAGCATTTT. This translates into CANSSQFDQPQHF. The chain carries TRBV5-6 and TRBJ1-5, with D hard to call. Germline assignment: CDR1 SGHDT and CDR2 YYEEEE. There are 13 residues in the CDR3.

To note about this clonotype: Relative to the germline gene, one junction end is altered; a read error may explain this. The chain has TRBV11-2 and TRBJ2-5, with D unclear. Germline V lookup: CDR1 SGHAT, CDR2 FQNNGV. This CDR3 has 13 residues. The CDR3 DNA reads TGTGCCACCAGCTTGGGCTTAGGGGAGACCCAGTACTTC. Residues: CATSLGLGETQYF.